The count of the clone carrying this T cell receptor beta chain is one. Its matching antigen is unknown. This CDR3 has 11 amino acids. The V gene's germline CDR1 is SEHNR and CDR2 FQNEAQ (reference sequence). Trimming removed 5 bases from V and 14 bases from J; junction bases left unmatched: 8. The sample originates from a study of a mutant IDH1 vaccine in newly diagnosed glioma. Study information: Radiotherapy alone preceded vaccination by 4-6 weeks; alternatively, vaccination started with temozolomide cycles.

Regarding time point: week 5, during vaccination. In every dose of vaccine, 300 ug of mutant IDH1 20-mer peptide was given alongside topical imiquimod. Some clones are missing from TCRdb's copy, which holds only in-frame ones; the method was immunoSEQ multiplex PCR. This table has about 28,000 clones, more than 80% appearing once. The sequences come from PBMCs, collected from a glioma patient whose treatment included an IDH1 peptide vaccine. This rearrangement joins TRBV7-9 to TRBJ1-2; TRBD1 matches at 7 bases. This TCR came from a man in his late teens or twenties with glioma. In DNA form, the CDR3 reads TGTGCCAGCAGCCCCGGGACAGCACCGACCTTC. Its translation: CASSPGTAPTF.